The 3 T cell receptor beta chains below were found in one sample sequenced in a study of blood T cell repertoires in COVID-19. Method: immunoSEQ multiplex PCR; TCRdb's copy keeps in-frame clones and lacks some. The sample has 250,000 or so clones, roughly 88% seen once. Sequenced: PBMCs or T cells enriched from blood (not recorded which). All receptors come from a woman between 35 and 50 years old who had been exposed to COVID-19.

The V call is TRBV18, the J call TRBJ2-3, with 9 positions matching TRBD2. J lost 5 bases, V lost 6 bases, and 6 bases had no gene match. The germline gives CDR1 KGHSH, CDR2 LQKENI. CDR3 length: 14 residues. The CDR3 DNA follows: TGTGCCAGCTCTAGACTAGCGGAGCGAGATACGCAGTATTTT. Translation gives CASSRLAERDTQYF.

The chain joins TRBV20-1 to TRBJ1-2, with no clear D. The CDR3 has 11 amino acids. V lost 5 bases and J lost 4, with 8 bases in between. CDR1 is DFQATT and CDR2 is SNEGSKA in the germline V gene (reference sequence). CDR3 coding DNA: TGCAGTGCTTTAGTTGGCTATGGCTACACCTTC. Its translation is CSALVGYGYTF.

The chain combines TRBV7-3 with TRBJ2-3; 7 positions match TRBD2. The CDR3 is 14 amino acids. The germline gives CDR1 SGHTA, CDR2 FQGTGA. J gave up 2 bases and V 5 bases, and 4 bases lay outside the gene matches. In nucleotides, the CDR3 is TGTGCCAGCAGCCCTGGGGGGGTCACAGATACGCAGTATTTT. Translated: CASSPGGVTDTQYF.